Presented here are 20 T cell receptor beta chains from one specimen sequenced in a study of graft-versus-host responses after intestinal transplantation. Antigens for these TCRs are unknown. The repertoire was sequenced with immunoSEQ multiplex PCR; TCRdb's copy has only in-frame clones and lacks some. The profile covers 30,000 to 35,000 clones, with approximately 83% appearing a single time and roughly 19% taken by the ten largest. The starting material was unstimulated CD8+ T cells sorted from spleen or lymph node cells, obtained before intestinal transplant. The receptor set was obtained from a human donor who received an intestinal transplant.

This chain joins TRBV4-1 and TRBJ2-3, with 9 bases fitting TRBD2. CDR3 length equals 17 residues. Germline values: CDR1 MGHRA, CDR2 YSYEKL. V was clipped by 0 bases and J by 2 bases; unmatched bases: 6. CDR3 DNA sequence: TGCGCCAGCAGCCAAGATCCGGCTAGCGGGGACACAGATACGCAGTATTTT. Translated, it gives CASSQDPASGDTDTQYF.

This sequence joins TRBV18 and TRBJ2-4; D perhaps matches TRBD2 (5 bases). Between the trimmed V and J ends, which lost 1 base and 2 bases, there was a span of 6 bases. The CDR3 spans 14 residues. Germline V gene lookup returns CDR1 KGHSH and CDR2 LQKENI. CDR3 nucleotide sequence: TGTGCCAGCTCACCACGAGGGTCCAAAAACATTCAGTACTTC. Encoded protein: CASSPRGSKNIQYF.

This clone was seen a few times. The chain has TRBV6-1 and TRBJ1-4; D uncertain. This CDR3 is built from 14 residues. Germline CDR1 MNHNS, CDR2 SASEGT. Trimming stripped 7 bases from V and 5 bases from J, with 14 bases between. This CDR3 reads CASTPWERNEKLFF. Here the CDR3 DNA reads TGTGCCAGCACTCCCTGGGAGAGAAATGAAAAACTGTTTTTT.

The V gene is TRBV11-2, the J gene TRBJ1-3, with a possible D match to TRBD1 (6 bases). CDR3 length: 15 amino acids. CDR1 is SGHAT and CDR2 is FQNNGV in the germline V gene. Trimming took 1 base from V and 2 from J, leaving 9 bases between them. The CDR3 DNA follows: TGTGCCAGCAGCTTAGTAAGGACAGCTGGAAACACCATATATTTT. Residues: CASSLVRTAGNTIYF.

The chain links TRBV4-2 to TRBJ2-5; 14 positions agree with TRBD2. CDR1 and CDR2 from the germline V gene are LGHNA and YNFKEQ. The ends lost 4 bases at V and 3 bases at J; junction bases unmatched: 10. The CDR3 is 18 amino acids. In nucleotides, the CDR3 is TGTGCCAGCAGCCCCGGGACTAGCGGGAGTTTTGTAGAAGAGACCCAGTACTTC. As protein: CASSPGTSGSFVEETQYF.

The chain links TRBV6-1 to TRBJ2-7; 7 nucleotides agree with TRBD1. CDR3 size: 14 residues. Losses at the gene ends were 1 base for V and 2 bases for J; bases not matched to a gene: 2. Germline V gene sequence: CDR1 MNHNS, CDR2 SASEGT. CDR3: CASSEEGGPYEQYF. The CDR3 nucleotides are TGTGCCAGCAGTGAAGAAGGGGGCCCCTACGAGCAGTACTTC.

The genes are TRBV7-9 and TRBJ2-1; 7 nucleotides align to TRBD2. V shed 3 bases and J 8 bases; nucleotides not matched to a gene: 4. This CDR3 spans 13 amino acids. The V gene's germline CDR1 is SEHNR and CDR2 FQNEAQ (reference sequence). In DNA, the CDR3 is TGTGCCAGCAGCTTGGGGGAGGGCTATGAGCAGTTCTTC. Residues: CASSLGEGYEQFF.

The chain joins TRBV7-9 to TRBJ1-2; TRBD1 agrees at 7 bases. Per germline, CDR1 SEHNR and CDR2 FQNEAQ (reference sequence). The CDR3 is 13 residues long. The J segment lost 4 bases and the V segment lost 5 bases, leaving 4 bases of the junction unmatched. CDR3 region: CASSLGQTYGYTF. CDR3 nucleotide sequence: TGTGCCAGCAGCCTGGGACAGACCTATGGCTACACCTTC.

The chain uses TRBV6-5 and TRBJ1-2; 10 bases are a match to TRBD1. Germline V gene lookup returns CDR1 MNHEY and CDR2 SVGAGI. This CDR3 contains 16 residues. V lost 2 bases to trimming and J lost 6 bases; unmatched junction nucleotides: 9. The CDR3 reads CASSYGFTGTGDGYTF. For the CDR3, the DNA is TGTGCCAGCAGTTACGGGTTTACCGGGACAGGGGATGGCTACACCTTC.

The V call is TRBV6-1, the J call TRBJ2-1; 8 bases line up with TRBD2. The CDR3 contains 14 residues. J lost 9 bases, V lost 10 bases, and 14 bases had no gene match. CDR1 is MNHNS and CDR2 is SASEGT in the germline V gene. The CDR3 DNA reads TGTGCCACCCGGGAGGGGAGGGCCTCGAGTGAGCAGTTCTTC. Translation: CATREGRASSEQFF.

The chain is built from TRBV10-1 and TRBJ2-2; 13 bases match TRBD2. The J segment lost 3 bases and the V segment lost 5 bases, leaving 0 bases of the junction unmatched. There are 15 residues in the CDR3. Germline-derived CDR1 and CDR2 are WNHNN and SYGVQD (reference sequence). This CDR3 is CASSTSGRDTGELFF. In DNA, the CDR3 is TGCGCCAGCAGTACTAGCGGGAGGGACACCGGGGAGCTGTTTTTT.

Only one count was recorded for this clone. The CDR3 sequence: CASSGGLAGSGETQYF. As DNA, the CDR3 is TGTGCCAGCTCAGGCGGACTAGCGGGTTCCGGCGAGACCCAGTACTTC. The chain is built from TRBV18 and TRBJ2-5; 11 nucleotides line up with TRBD2. The germline V gene encodes CDR1 KGHSH and CDR2 LQKENI. The trim removed 5 bases at V and 5 bases at J, leaving 10 bases unmatched. CDR3 length: 16 amino acids.

The chain joins TRBV6-5 to TRBJ2-1; 13 bases agree with TRBD2. The CDR3 sequence is 16 residues long. V gave up 0 bases and J gave up 8 bases; unmatched junction bases: 4. The germline gives CDR1 MNHEY, CDR2 SVGAGI. DNA of the CDR3: TGTGCCAGCAGTTACTCCGGGACTAGCGGGAAAGATGAGCAGTTCTTC. Translating gives CASSYSGTSGKDEQFF.

V is TRBV28 and J is TRBJ2-1; the match to TRBD2 covers 9 bases. The germline CDR1 and CDR2 sequences are MDHEN and SYDVKM. This CDR3 is 14 amino acids long. The V segment lost 6 bases and the J segment 2 bases; nucleotides outside the gene matches: 2. CDR3: CASRASGAYNEQFF. The CDR3 DNA reads TGTGCCAGCAGGGCTAGCGGGGCCTACAATGAGCAGTTCTTC.

The chain links TRBV19 to TRBJ1-4; D is undetermined. The V end lost 5 bases, the J end lost 7 bases, and 11 bases lay between the germline ends. This CDR3 has 13 residues. The germline V gene encodes CDR1 LNHDA and CDR2 SQIVND (reference sequence). The chain's CDR3 is CASSFRVAEKLFF. The CDR3, as DNA: TGTGCCAGTAGTTTCCGGGTAGCTGAAAAACTGTTTTTT.

The genes are TRBV2 and TRBJ2-1, with 7 bases that match TRBD2. Germline V CDR1 and CDR2: SNHLY, FYNNEI. This CDR3 region has 16 residues. Unmatched junction bases numbered 12, after V lost 10 bases and J lost 0 bases. The chain's CDR3 is CAKLPLAESSYNEQFF. In DNA form, the CDR3 reads TGTGCCAAACTGCCCCTAGCGGAAAGCTCCTACAATGAGCAGTTCTTC.

CDR3 protein: CASSARSLAGGWQETQYF. The CDR3 coding sequence is TGTGCCAGCAGTGCCAGGAGCTTAGCGGGTGGGTGGCAAGAGACCCAGTACTTC. The chain carries TRBV2 and TRBJ2-5, with 7 positions matching TRBD2. Germline CDR1 SNHLY, CDR2 FYNNEI. The V segment lost 4 bases and the J segment 2 bases; nucleotides outside the gene matches: 16. The CDR3 spans 18 residues.

J is TRBJ2-7 and V is TRBV27, with D perhaps matching TRBD1 (6 bases). The germline CDR1 and CDR2 sequences are MNHEY and SMNVEV (reference sequence). The V gene lost 5 bases and the J gene lost 3 bases, with 20 bases spanning the gap. This CDR3 comprises 16 residues. CDR3 sequence (DNA): TGTGCCAGCAGTAGAGGGCCAGGGGCGATGAACTACGAGCAGTACTTC. Its translation is CASSRGPGAMNYEQYF.

This clone has a single count. The chain is built from TRBV6-5 and TRBJ2-3; 7 positions agree with TRBD2. CDR1 is MNHEY and CDR2 is SVGAGI in the germline V gene. V lost 1 base and J lost 4; bases outside the gene matches: 2. The CDR3 has 14 residues. CDR3 sequence reads: CASSYWRESDTQYF. In DNA, the CDR3 is TGTGCCAGCAGTTACTGGCGGGAGTCAGATACGCAGTATTTT.

The chain employs TRBV28 and TRBJ1-4; 7 bases are shared with TRBD1. V was pared by 5 bases and J by 7 bases, with 7 bases of the junction left unmatched. The germline V gene encodes CDR1 MDHEN and CDR2 SYDVKM. The CDR3 has 14 residues. The CDR3 protein is CASSPDRAGEKLFF. The DNA of the CDR3 is TGTGCCAGCAGTCCTGACAGGGCTGGTGAAAAACTGTTTTTT. Full variable domain (outside the CDR3, taken from reference TRBV28 and TRBJ1-4): DVKVTQSSRYLVKRTGEKVFLECVQDMDHENMFWYRQDPGLGLRLIYFSYDVKMKEKGDIPEGYSVSREKKERFSLILESASTNQTSMYLCASSPDRAGEKLFFGSGTQLSVL.